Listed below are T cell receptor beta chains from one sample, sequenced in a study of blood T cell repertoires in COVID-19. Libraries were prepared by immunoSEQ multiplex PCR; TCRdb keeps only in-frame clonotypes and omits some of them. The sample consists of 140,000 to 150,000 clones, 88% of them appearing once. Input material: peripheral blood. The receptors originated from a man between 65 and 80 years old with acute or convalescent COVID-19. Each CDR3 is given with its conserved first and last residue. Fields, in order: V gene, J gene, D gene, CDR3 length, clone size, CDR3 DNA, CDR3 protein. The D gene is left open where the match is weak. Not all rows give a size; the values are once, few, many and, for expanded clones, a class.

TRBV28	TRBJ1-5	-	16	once	TGTGCCAGCAGTTCTCGACAGGCGGGCAGCAATCAGCCCCAGCATTTT	CASSSRQAGSNQPQHF
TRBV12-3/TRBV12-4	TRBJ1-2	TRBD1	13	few	TGTGCCAGCAGTTTCCAGGGGGGAAATGGCTACACCTTC	CASSFQGGNGYTF
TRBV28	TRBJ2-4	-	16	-	TGTGCCAGCAGCTTCCAGGGGAGACTAGCCAAAAACATTCAGTACTTC	CASSFQGRLAKNIQYF
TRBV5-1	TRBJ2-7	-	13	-	TGCGCCAGCAGCCCGGGGGTAGGGAACGAGCAGTACTTC	CASSPGVGNEQYF
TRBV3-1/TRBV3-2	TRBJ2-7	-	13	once	TGTGCCAGCAGCCCCCTGGGGGGAAGCGAGCAGTACTTC	CASSPLGGSEQYF
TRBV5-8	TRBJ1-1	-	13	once	TGTGCCAGCAGCTTATCAGGTTGGTCCGAAGCTTTCTTT	CASSLSGWSEAFF
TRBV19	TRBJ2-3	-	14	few	TGTGCCAGTAGTATTCGGGACTGGCGGGGTACGCAGTATTTT	CASSIRDWRGTQYF
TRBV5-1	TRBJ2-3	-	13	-	TGCGCCAGCAGCTTCCCAGGCACAGATACGCAGTATTTT	CASSFPGTDTQYF
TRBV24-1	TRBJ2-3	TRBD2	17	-	TGTGCCACCAGTGATTTGAGCTGGCGGGAGGGCCGGAATACGCAGTATTTT	CATSDLSWREGRNTQYF
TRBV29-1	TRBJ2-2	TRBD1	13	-	TGCAGCGTTGCGGGACAGGGTTCCGGGGAGCTGTTTTTT	CSVAGQGSGELFF
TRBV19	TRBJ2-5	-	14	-	TGTGCCAGTACCCCCTTCCCCGACAGTGGGACCCAGTACTTC	CASTPFPDSGTQYF
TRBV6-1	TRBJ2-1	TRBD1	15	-	TGTGCCAGCAGTGAAACAGGGGGAACATACAATGAGCAGTTCTTC	CASSETGGTYNEQFF
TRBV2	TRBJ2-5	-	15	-	TGTGCCAGCACCATAACAACAGGATACCAAGAGACCCAGTACTTC	CASTITTGYQETQYF
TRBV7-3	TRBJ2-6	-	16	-	TGTGCCAGCAGCCCTCCGGGTGACTCTGGGGCCAACGTCCTGACTTTC	CASSPPGDSGANVLTF
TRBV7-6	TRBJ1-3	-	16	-	TGTGCCAGCAGCTTTGCCGGGTCCCTTGGGGGAAACACCATATATTTT	CASSFAGSLGGNTIYF
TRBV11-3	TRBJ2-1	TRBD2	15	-	TGTGCCAGCAGCTTTAGCGGGAGCTCCTACAATGAGCAGTTCTTC	CASSFSGSSYNEQFF
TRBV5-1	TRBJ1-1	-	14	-	TGCGCCAGCAGCCAATCAGGGGCGAACACTGAAGCTTTCTTT	CASSQSGANTEAFF
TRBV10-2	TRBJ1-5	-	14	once	TGCGCCAGCAGAGTACAGGGTAAGGATCAGCCCCAGCATTTT	CASRVQGKDQPQHF
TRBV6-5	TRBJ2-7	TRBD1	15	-	TGTGCCAGCAGGACTATCGGGACAGGGGGCTACGAGCAGTACTTC	CASRTIGTGGYEQYF
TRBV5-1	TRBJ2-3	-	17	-	TGCGCCAGCAGCTTGGGGGGGGGCGCAATCAGCACAGATACGCAGTATTTT	CASSLGGGAISTDTQYF
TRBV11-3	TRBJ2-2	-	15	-	TGTGCCAGCAGCTTAGGTGCAGGGTTAGCCGGGGAGCTGTTTTTT	CASSLGAGLAGELFF